This entry concerns a single T cell receptor beta chain. These data belong to a study of blood T cell repertoires in COVID-19. Study in general: Nucleic acid was either cDNA or gDNA, and it came from T cells, B-cell-depleted T cells, or PBMCs.

Seattle's cohort entered during active infection and was followed longitudinally. V shed 2 bases, J shed 6 bases, and the junction held 6 bases outside the gene matches. The CDR3 is 14 residues long. Germline CDR1 reads SGDLS; CDR2 reads YYNGEE. The assay was immunoSEQ multiplex PCR, and TCRdb's table has in-frame clones only and misses some. The data hold about 300,000 clones, with approximately 88% observed a single time. This chain connects TRBV9 to TRBJ1-2, with 8 bases that match TRBD1. The sample taken for sequencing was peripheral blood. The clonotype originates from a human donor with COVID-19, enrolled during active disease. The donor label of this sample is uncertain. DNA for the CDR3: TGTGCCAGCAGCGTGGGGACAGGTGGAAATGGCTACACCTTC. The encoded protein is CASSVGTGGNGYTF. The entire variable domain, with the rest obtained from reference TRBV9 and TRBJ1-2, is as follows: DSGVTQTPKHLITATGQRVTLRCSPRSGDLSVYWYQQSLDQGLQFLIQYYNGEERAKGNILERFSAQQFPDLHSELNLSSLELGDSALYFCASSVGTGGNGYTFGSGTRLTVV.